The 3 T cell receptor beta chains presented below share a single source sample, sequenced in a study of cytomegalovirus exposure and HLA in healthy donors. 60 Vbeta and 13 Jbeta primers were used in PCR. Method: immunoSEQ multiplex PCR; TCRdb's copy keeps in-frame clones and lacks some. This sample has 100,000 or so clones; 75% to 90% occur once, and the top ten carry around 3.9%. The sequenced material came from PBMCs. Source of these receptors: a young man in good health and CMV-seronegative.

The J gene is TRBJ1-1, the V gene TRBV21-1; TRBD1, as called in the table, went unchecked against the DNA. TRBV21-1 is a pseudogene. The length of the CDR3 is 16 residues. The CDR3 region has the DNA TGTGCCAGCAGCAGAGGGACAAGTAGGATTAACACTGAAGCTTTCTTT. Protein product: CASSRGTSRINTEAFF.

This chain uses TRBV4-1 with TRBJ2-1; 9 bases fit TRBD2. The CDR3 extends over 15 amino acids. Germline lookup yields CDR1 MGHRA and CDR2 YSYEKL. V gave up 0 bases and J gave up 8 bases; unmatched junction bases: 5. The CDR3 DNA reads TGCGCCAGCAGCCAAGATACGGGACTAGCTGATGAGCAGTTCTTC. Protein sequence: CASSQDTGLADEQFF.

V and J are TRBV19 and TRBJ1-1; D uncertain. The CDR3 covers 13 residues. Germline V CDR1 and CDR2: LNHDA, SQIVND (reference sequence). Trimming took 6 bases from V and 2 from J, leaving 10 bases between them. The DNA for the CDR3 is TGTGCCAGTAGCCTGAACTCAAACACTGAAGCTTTCTTT. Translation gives CASSLNSNTEAFF.